This passage covers 31 T cell receptor beta chains from one sample sequenced in a study of blood T cell repertoires in COVID-19. Sequencing was performed with immunoSEQ multiplex PCR; in TCRdb, only in-frame clones are kept and a portion is missing. The repertoire consists of about 240,000 clones, with approximately 91% occurring once and the leading ten covering around 0.86%. What was sequenced was peripheral blood. These receptors originate from a man aged 25 to 45 with COVID-19, enrolled during active disease.

This rearrangement joins TRBV19 to TRBJ1-5; D gene ambiguous. Trimming took off 5 bases at V and 5 bases at J, with 13 bases between the two ends. This CDR3 contains 14 residues. Germline lookup yields CDR1 LNHDA and CDR2 SQIVND (reference sequence). The CDR3 protein is CASSPPREYQPQHF. CDR3 in DNA: TGTGCCAGTAGTCCTCCGAGGGAATATCAGCCCCAGCATTTT.

The V and J genes are TRBV5-1 and TRBJ1-2; 7 nucleotides agree with TRBD1. Germline trimming cut 0 bases from V and 0 bases from J; bases unmatched to any gene: 8. The CDR3 is 17 amino acids. Germline assignment: CDR1 SGHRS and CDR2 YFSETQ. The CDR3 DNA sequence: TGCGCCAGCAGCTTGGCGCCGGGACAGACCACTAACTATGGCTACACCTTC. Its translation: CASSLAPGQTTNYGYTF.

This clone occurred once. The chain links TRBV18 to TRBJ1-6; 7 bases match TRBD1. The CDR3 loop spans 15 amino acids. Trimming cost V 6 bases and J 8 bases; bases outside gene matches: 10. CDR1 and CDR2 from the germline V gene are KGHSH and LQKENI. CDR3 DNA: TGTGCCAGCTCGCCCCGACAGGGAGGTGATTCACCCCTCCACTTT. Translation: CASSPRQGGDSPLHF.

This chain connects TRBV7-9 to TRBJ2-3, with TRBD2 matching 7 bases. CDR3 length equals 16 residues. With V trimmed by 2 bases and J by 5 bases, 10 bases remained unmatched. The germline V gene encodes CDR1 SEHNR and CDR2 FQNEAQ (reference sequence). This chain's CDR3 is CASSLLVRGGGDTQYF. In DNA form, the CDR3 reads TGTGCCAGCAGCTTACTCGTTCGCGGGGGTGGAGATACGCAGTATTTT.

This chain uses TRBV19 with TRBJ1-4; D gene unclear. The CDR3 is made up of 13 amino acids. The germline CDR1 and CDR2 sequences are LNHDA and SQIVND (reference sequence). V lost 6 bases and J lost 5, with 10 bases in between. The CDR3 DNA sequence: TGTGCCAGTAGCGTTTCAGTGAATGAAAAACTGTTTTTT. This codes for CASSVSVNEKLFF.

V usage is TRBV4-1 and J usage is TRBJ2-5; 10 nucleotides match TRBD2. The trim removed 4 bases at V and 4 bases at J, leaving 9 bases unmatched. The CDR3 consists of 16 residues. The V gene's germline CDR1 is MGHRA and CDR2 YSYEKL. CDR3 region: CASSPAESGGAETQYF. CDR3 in DNA: TGCGCCAGCAGCCCCGCGGAGAGCGGGGGGGCAGAGACCCAGTACTTC.

The table lists this clone with a count of one. The V gene is TRBV10-1, the J gene TRBJ1-1; 9 bases line up with TRBD1. The V and J ends lost 5 bases and 4 bases, in that order; junction bases with no gene match: 8. Germline CDR1 WNHNN, CDR2 SYGVQD (reference sequence). This CDR3 is 15 amino acids long. The CDR3 here is CASSPWGTGTTEAFF. DNA of the CDR3: TGCGCCAGCAGTCCTTGGGGGACAGGGACCACTGAAGCTTTCTTT.

CDR3 sequence (DNA): TGTGCCAGCAGTGAATCTTGGCCCTACGAGCAGTACTTC. Its protein is CASSESWPYEQYF. The gene calls are TRBV6-1 and TRBJ2-7; D unclear. Trimming pared 2 bases from V and 2 bases from J, leaving 7 bases between. Germline values: CDR1 MNHNS, CDR2 SASEGT. CDR3 size: 13 residues.

V gene TRBV7-2 combines with J gene TRBJ1-3; D gene ambiguous. Germline lookup yields CDR1 SGHTA and CDR2 FQGNSA. The CDR3 is made up of 13 amino acids. V dropped 5 bases and J dropped 4 bases, with 9 bases sitting between them. The CDR3 DNA sequence: TGTGCCAGCAGCCAAAACACCGGAAACACCATATATTTT. Translating it yields CASSQNTGNTIYF.

CDR3 region: CASSVSFQNIYGYTF. The CDR3, as DNA: TGTGCCAGCAGCGTCTCGTTCCAGAACATCTATGGCTACACCTTC. This chain links TRBV13 with TRBJ1-2; D is uncertain. V gave up 5 bases and J gave up 4 bases, with 17 bases separating them. The CDR3 covers 15 residues. Germline loops: CDR1 PRHDT, CDR2 FYEKMQ (reference sequence).

The chain combines TRBV19 with TRBJ1-2; 8 bases are shared with TRBD1. The CDR3 is 15 residues long. Trimming removed 6 bases from V and 8 bases from J; junction bases left unmatched: 14. CDR1 and CDR2 (germline): LNHDA, SQIVND (reference sequence). CDR3 sequence (DNA): TGTGCCAGTAGGATTCAGGGGGCGGACAGCCGAGGCTACACCTTC. Translated, it gives CASRIQGADSRGYTF.

The rearrangement uses TRBV6-6 and TRBJ1-6; 7 nucleotides line up with TRBD1. The CDR3 spans 16 residues. The germline CDR1 and CDR2 sequences are MNHNY and SVGAGI (reference sequence). Trimming at V came to 4 bases and at J to 3 bases, leaving 6 bases not matched to a gene. CDR3 sequence reads: CASSFPGTDYNSPLHF. The CDR3, as DNA: TGTGCCAGCAGTTTCCCCGGGACAGACTATAATTCACCCCTCCACTTT.

This clone showed up just once. The V call is TRBV11-3, the J call TRBJ2-3, with D possibly matching TRBD1 (6 bases). V dropped 3 bases and J dropped 3 bases, with 7 bases sitting between them. The CDR3 runs to 13 residues. CDR1 is SGHNT and CDR2 is YENEEA in the germline V gene. The CDR3 DNA sequence: TGTGCCAGCAGCTTGACAGGTACAGATACGCAGTATTTT. Protein: CASSLTGTDTQYF.

The CDR3 loop reads CASSSGTGGENTEAFF. In nucleotides, the CDR3 is TGTGCCAGCAGTTCCGGGACAGGGGGCGAGAACACTGAAGCTTTCTTT. The chain employs TRBV6-5 and TRBJ1-1, with TRBD1 matching over 12 bases. This CDR3 has 16 amino acids. Germline V gene data show CDR1 as MNHEY and CDR2 as SVGAGI. V was clipped by 4 bases and J by 1 base; unmatched bases: 4.

In its sample, this clone was seen once. The chain has TRBV6-5 and TRBJ1-1; maybe TRBD1 (6 bases). V shed 6 bases and J shed 4 bases, with 18 bases lying between them. Per the germline V gene, CDR1 is MNHEY and CDR2 is SVGAGI. The CDR3 is made up of 15 amino acids. The CDR3: CASSQNWEGGTEAFF. The CDR3 region has the DNA TGTGCCAGCAGCCAAAACTGGGAGGGGGGCACTGAAGCTTTCTTT.

This clone was counted once. J is TRBJ2-1 and V is TRBV9, with 7 bases that match TRBD1. The CDR3 runs to 16 residues. The germline V gene encodes CDR1 SGDLS and CDR2 YYNGEE. V trimming: 3 bases; J trimming: 5 bases; junction bases outside the gene matches: 11. The DNA for the CDR3 is TGTGCCAGCAGCGCCGTAGGGGGCTGGGTCGACAATGAGCAGTTCTTC. Translating it yields CASSAVGGWVDNEQFF.

The chain is built from TRBV6-1 and TRBJ2-1, with 7 bases aligning to TRBD1. V trimming: 3 bases; J trimming: 0 bases; junction bases outside the gene matches: 2. Germline CDR1 reads MNHNS; CDR2 reads SASEGT. CDR3 length: 15 residues. The CDR3 protein is CASSETGSSYNEQFF. CDR3 nucleotides: TGTGCCAGCAGTGAGACAGGGAGCTCCTACAATGAGCAGTTCTTC.

This clone was counted once. The chain has TRBV2 and TRBJ1-1; TRBD1 matches 9 bases. Germline trimming cut 8 bases from V and 6 bases from J; bases unmatched to any gene: 7. CDR1 SNHLY and CDR2 FYNNEI come from the germline V gene. This CDR3 has 13 amino acids. Here the CDR3 DNA reads TGTGCCAGCCAGGACAGGGGTGGCGCTGAAGCTTTCTTT. This sequence encodes CASQDRGGAEAFF. Complete variable domain (other parts from reference TRBV2 and TRBJ1-1): EPEVTQTPSHQVTQMGQEVILRCVPISNHLYFYWYRQILGQKVEFLVSFYNNEISEKSEIFDDQFSVERPDGSNFTLKIRSTKLEDSAMYFCASQDRGGAEAFFGQGTRLTVV.

The rearrangement links TRBV11-1 to TRBJ1-1; D not certain. V shed 5 bases and J shed 2 bases, with 9 bases lying between them. Germline V gives CDR1 SGHAT, CDR2 FQDESV (reference sequence). The CDR3 is 13 amino acids. CDR3 nucleotide sequence: TGTGCCAGCAGCACCGATCTAAACACTGAAGCTTTCTTT. Translation gives CASSTDLNTEAFF.

The rearrangement links TRBV18 to TRBJ1-1, with D perhaps matching TRBD1 (6 bases). Germline-derived CDR1 and CDR2 are KGHSH and LQKENI. V lost 3 bases, J lost 6 bases, and 11 bases lay in between. The CDR3 runs to 13 residues. CDR3 region: CASSPRTDAEAFF. CDR3 coding DNA: TGTGCCAGCTCACCTAGGACAGACGCTGAAGCTTTCTTT.

This clone has only one observation. The chain joins TRBV27 to TRBJ2-5; D might be TRBD1 (6 bases). Germline V gene data show CDR1 as MNHEY and CDR2 as SMNVEV (reference sequence). This CDR3 is 14 amino acids long. The V and J ends lost 4 bases and 4 bases respectively, with 13 bases between them. This CDR3 reads CASSYWGPGETQYF. In DNA form, the CDR3 reads TGTGCCAGCAGTTACTGGGGGCCGGGAGAGACCCAGTACTTC.

CDR3 residues: CASGPGAGGLNTEAFF. The CDR3, as DNA: TGTGCCAGCGGCCCGGGGGCGGGGGGCCTGAACACTGAAGCTTTCTTT. V is TRBV27 and J is TRBJ1-1; perhaps TRBD1 as D (6 bases). Germline values: CDR1 MNHEY, CDR2 SMNVEV (reference sequence). The CDR3 has 16 residues. Deletions cut 8 bases from V and 0 bases from J, with 19 bases between.

The gene calls are TRBV4-1 and TRBJ1-2, with 9 bases lining up with TRBD1. Germline values: CDR1 MGHRA, CDR2 YSYEKL. CDR3 size: 15 residues. Unmatched junction bases numbered 7, after V lost 2 bases and J lost 6 bases. The CDR3 region is CASSQTTDRGNGYTF. In DNA, the CDR3 is TGCGCCAGCAGCCAAACCACGGACAGGGGAAATGGCTACACCTTC.

Concerning this clone itself: This sample includes further DNA sequences coding for the same CDR3. The chain links TRBV5-1 to TRBJ2-3; 8 bases are shared with TRBD2. This CDR3 spans 14 amino acids. After removal of 0 bases from V and 3 bases from J, the junction contained 0 bases not matched to a gene. Looked up from germline, CDR1 is SGHRS and CDR2 is YFSETQ. CDR3 nucleotides: TGCGCCAGCAGCTTGGGCGGGGGGACAGATACGCAGTATTTT. Its translation: CASSLGGGTDTQYF.

This sequence joins TRBV19 and TRBJ1-1, with D possibly matching TRBD1 (5 bases). V was clipped by 6 bases and J by 4 bases, with 9 bases between them. This CDR3 is built from 12 residues. Germline CDR1 and CDR2: LNHDA and SQIVND (reference sequence). CDR3 residues: CASSGGFTEAFF. The CDR3 region has the DNA TGTGCCAGTAGCGGGGGATTCACTGAAGCTTTCTTT. The whole variable domain, remainder taken from reference TRBV19 and TRBJ1-1, is DGGITQSPKYLFRKEGQNVTLSCEQNLNHDAMYWYRQDPGQGLRLIYYSQIVNDFQKGDIAEGYSVSREKKESFPLTVTSAQKNPTAFYLCASSGGFTEAFFGQGTRLTVV.

In DNA, the CDR3 is TGTGCCATCCCCCCACACTACCTACTGAAGCAGTACTTC. Protein sequence: CAIPPHYLLKQYF. This chain connects TRBV19 to TRBJ2-7; no definite D call. This CDR3 is built from 13 residues. CDR1 and CDR2 from the germline V gene are LNHDA and SQIVND (reference sequence). V was cut by 10 bases and J by 8 bases, with 21 bases left in between.

V is TRBV9 and J is TRBJ1-4, with 11 bases matching TRBD1. Germline V gene data show CDR1 as SGDLS and CDR2 as YYNGEE. The CDR3 runs 15 residues. With 0 bases clipped from V and 8 bases from J, the junction kept 3 bases outside the gene matches. The CDR3: CASSVAGTGGEKLFF. CDR3 nucleotide sequence: TGTGCCAGCAGCGTAGCGGGGACAGGGGGGGAAAAACTGTTTTTT.

V usage is TRBV6-6 and J usage is TRBJ2-2; TRBD1 matches at 12 bases. Germline CDR1 reads MNHNY; CDR2 reads SVGAGI (reference sequence). J gave up 6 bases and V 6 bases, and 8 bases lay outside the gene matches. This CDR3 region has 16 residues. CDR3 DNA: TGTGCCAGCAGACGGGAGGGACAGGGGGCATCCGGGGAGCTGTTTTTT. Its translation is CASRREGQGASGELFF.

The J gene is TRBJ1-2, the V gene TRBV10-2; 12 nucleotides line up with TRBD1. Germline assignment: CDR1 WSHSY and CDR2 SAAADI. Trimming removed 3 bases from V and 5 bases from J; junction bases left unmatched: 7. The CDR3 totals 16 residues. CDR3: CASSEGGDRGLYGYTF. The DNA of the CDR3 is TGCGCCAGCAGTGAAGGGGGGGACAGGGGGCTTTATGGCTACACCTTC.

The chain carries TRBV15 and TRBJ1-2; no reliable D call. CDR3 length: 14 residues. The V and J ends lost 5 bases and 1 base respectively, with 11 bases between them. Germline loops: CDR1 LNHNV, CDR2 YYDKDF (reference sequence). CDR3 sequence (DNA): TGTGCCACCAGCCTCGGCCTAGATAACTATGGCTACACCTTC. Amino acid sequence: CATSLGLDNYGYTF.

V usage is TRBV27 and J usage is TRBJ1-3, with D hard to call. V shed 2 bases and J shed 2 bases, with 7 bases lying between them. Germline V gene lookup returns CDR1 MNHEY and CDR2 SMNVEV (reference sequence). This CDR3 region has 14 residues. CDR3 nucleotide sequence: TGTGCCAGCAGTTTAAGTTGGCCTGGAAACACCATATATTTT. This gives the protein CASSLSWPGNTIYF.